This T cell receptor beta chain was identified during a study of blood T cells in healthy people across ages. A second PCR of about 7 to 12 cycles used a sample-barcoded 5' primer and a J-beta primer mix. Unique molecular identifiers of 12 random nucleotides labeled each cDNA. Each CDR3 protein is one row after TCRdb ran MiXCR on the 5' RACE reads. The sample includes 1.5 million to 2 million distinct CDR3 sequences, about 50% of them seen just once. Study conclusions and caveats: The fall in TCR beta diversity per million T cells was roughly linear with age.

Concerning this clonotype itself: Its antigen is not identified.

The CDR3 is 12 amino acids. Germline CDR1 is SGHVS and CDR2 is FQNEAQ. Trimming cost V 2 bases and J 6 bases, with 8 bases left between them. V is TRBV7-8 and J is TRBJ2-7; no definite D call. Source material: blood. This receptor was taken from a woman aged 40-49 years in good health. The CDR3: CASSLLGFEQYF. The CDR3 DNA is TGTGCCAGCAGCTTATTGGGGTTCGAGCAGTACTTC.